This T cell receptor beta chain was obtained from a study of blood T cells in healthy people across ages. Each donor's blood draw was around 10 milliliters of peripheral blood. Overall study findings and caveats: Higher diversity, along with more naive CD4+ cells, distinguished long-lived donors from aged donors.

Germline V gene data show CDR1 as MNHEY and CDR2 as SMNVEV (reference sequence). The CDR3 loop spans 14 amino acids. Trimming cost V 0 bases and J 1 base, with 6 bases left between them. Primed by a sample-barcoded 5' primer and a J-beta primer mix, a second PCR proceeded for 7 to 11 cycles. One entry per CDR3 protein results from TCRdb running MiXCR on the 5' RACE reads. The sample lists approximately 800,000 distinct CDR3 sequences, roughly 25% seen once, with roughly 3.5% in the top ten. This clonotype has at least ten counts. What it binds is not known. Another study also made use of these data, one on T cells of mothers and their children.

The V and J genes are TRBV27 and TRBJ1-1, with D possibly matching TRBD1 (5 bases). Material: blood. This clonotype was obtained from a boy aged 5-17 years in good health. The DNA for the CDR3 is TGTGCCAGCAGTTTATCGAGGGGGAACACTGAAGCTTTCTTT. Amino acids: CASSLSRGNTEAFF.